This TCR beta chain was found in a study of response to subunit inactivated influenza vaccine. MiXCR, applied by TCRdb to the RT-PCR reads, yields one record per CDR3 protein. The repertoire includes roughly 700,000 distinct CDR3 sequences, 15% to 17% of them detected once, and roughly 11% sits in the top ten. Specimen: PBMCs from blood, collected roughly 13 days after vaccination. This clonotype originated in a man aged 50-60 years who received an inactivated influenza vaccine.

The CDR3 protein is CATSGSYNEQFF. The CDR3 coding sequence is TGTGCCACCAGTGGTAGTTACAATGAGCAGTTCTTC. The chain links TRBV24-1 to TRBJ2-1, with no clear D. The germline V gene has CDR1 KGHDR and CDR2 SFDVKD. Trimming took 5 bases from V and 4 from J, leaving 5 bases between them. This CDR3 has 12 amino acids.